These 22 T cell receptor beta chains came from one sample sequenced in a study of PD-1 blockade in mismatch repair-deficient tumors. The assay was immunoSEQ multiplex PCR, and TCRdb's table has in-frame clones only and misses some. The sample has 15,000 to 25,000 clones; roughly 82% are singletons. Here the sequenced sample was PBMCs, taken 52 weeks after starting pembrolizumab. Every receptor here comes from an adult with mismatch repair-deficient cancer.

The rearrangement links TRBV2 to TRBJ2-1; 9 bases fit TRBD2. V was clipped by 6 bases and J by 7 bases; unmatched bases: 7. The CDR3 spans 14 residues. Germline V gene data show CDR1 as SNHLY and CDR2 as FYNNEI. The CDR3 is CASRDSGSRNEQFF. The CDR3 nucleotides are TGTGCCAGCAGGGATAGCGGGAGTAGGAATGAGCAGTTCTTC. The full variable domain, completed using reference TRBV2 and TRBJ2-1, is EPEVTQTPSHQVTQMGQEVILRCVPISNHLYFYWYRQILGQKVEFLVSFYNNEISEKSEIFDDQFSVERPDGSNFTLKIRSTKLEDSAMYFCASRDSGSRNEQFFGPGTRLTVL.

The chain joins TRBV9 to TRBJ1-5; unclear D gene. V was clipped by 0 bases and J by 5 bases, with 6 bases between them. CDR1 and CDR2 (germline): SGDLS, YYNGEE. This CDR3 comprises 13 residues. Here the CDR3 reads CASSVEVDQPQHF. CDR3 DNA: TGTGCCAGCAGCGTAGAAGTAGATCAGCCCCAGCATTTT.

In this sample, this clone turned up once. V is TRBV7-2 and J is TRBJ2-7; 10 nucleotides align to TRBD1. The germline V gene encodes CDR1 SGHTA and CDR2 FQGNSA. This CDR3 has 13 residues. J was trimmed by 4 bases and V by 5 bases; bases with no gene match: 2. CDR3 sequence: CASSPGQGYEQYF. DNA for the CDR3: TGTGCCAGCAGCCCGGGACAGGGGTACGAGCAGTACTTC.

The rearrangement links TRBV6-5 to TRBJ2-1, with 8 bases identical to TRBD2. CDR3 length: 15 amino acids. CDR1 MNHEY and CDR2 SVGAGI come from the germline V gene. V shed 3 bases and J 1 base; nucleotides not matched to a gene: 2. The CDR3: CASSYGTRSYNEQFF. The CDR3 DNA follows: TGTGCCAGCAGTTATGGGACTAGATCCTACAATGAGCAGTTCTTC.

The J gene is TRBJ1-1, the V gene TRBV27, with D maybe TRBD1 (5 bases). CDR3 length equals 17 residues. Germline V gene data show CDR1 as MNHEY and CDR2 as SMNVEV (reference sequence). Trimming shortened V by 4 bases and J by 0 bases, and 18 bases separated the two germline ends. CDR3 DNA sequence: TGTGCCAGCAGTTCCGCCGTTAGACAGAAAATGAACACTGAAGCTTTCTTT. Residues: CASSSAVRQKMNTEAFF.

The V call is TRBV7-9, the J call TRBJ1-2; D is unresolved. This CDR3 has 15 residues. Trimming left V 0 bases short and J 2 bases short, with 10 bases between. Germline loops: CDR1 SEHNR, CDR2 FQNEAQ (reference sequence). The CDR3 here is CASSLAGGANYGYTF. CDR3 nucleotides: TGTGCCAGCAGCTTAGCAGGCGGTGCGAACTATGGCTACACCTTC. The full variable domain, its missing parts supplied by reference TRBV7-9 and TRBJ1-2, is DTGVSQNPRHKITKRGQNVTFRCDPISEHNRLYWYRQTLGQGPEFLTYFQNEAQLEKSRLLSDRFSAERPKGSFSTLEIQRTEQGDSAMYLCASSLAGGANYGYTFGSGTRLTVV.

The V call is TRBV6-6, the J call TRBJ2-5; possible D gene TRBD2, 5 bases. The CDR3 runs 14 residues. V dropped 4 bases and J dropped 4 bases, with 13 bases sitting between them. CDR1 MNHNY and CDR2 SVGAGI come from the germline V gene (reference sequence). CDR3 nucleotides: TGTGCCAGCAGTTCGAACGAGGGAATAGAGACCCAGTACTTC. This sequence encodes CASSSNEGIETQYF.

V is TRBV7-8 and J is TRBJ2-5; 7 bases are shared with TRBD1. With the DNA end fitting TRBJ2-7 better, the J assignment may be wrong. Germline-derived CDR1 and CDR2 are SGHVS and FQNEAQ. The CDR3 runs to 13 residues. CDR3 nucleotides: TGTGCCAGCAGCTTAGGGACAGGCTACGAGCAGTACTTC. Residues: CASSLGTGYEQYF.

The chain uses TRBV7-6 and TRBJ2-5; maybe TRBD1 (5 bases). The CDR3 is 13 amino acids. Germline CDR1 SGHVS, CDR2 FNYEAQ. The V and J ends lost 6 bases and 1 base respectively, with 9 bases between them. For the CDR3, the DNA is TGTGCCAGCAGAAGGGGAACCCAAGAGACCCAGTACTTC. Translating it yields CASRRGTQETQYF.

The chain links TRBV12-2 to TRBJ1-2; the tabulated D call, TRBD1, remains unverified against the DNA. TRBV12-2 is deemed a pseudogene. The CDR3 totals 16 residues. Written as DNA, the CDR3 is TGTGCAAGTCGCTTAGCCCCCGCTGGCAGGGTCTGTGGCTACACCTTC. Residues: CASRLAPAGRVCGYTF.

The gene calls are TRBV5-5 and TRBJ1-1; D gene uncertain. The CDR3 has 14 residues. The germline V and J ends were trimmed by 0 bases and 3 bases, with 9 bases remaining between them. The V gene's germline CDR1 is SGHKS and CDR2 YYEKEE (reference sequence). The CDR3 DNA is TGTGCCAGCAGCTTGGGGGCTTTTGACACTGAAGCTTTCTTT. It codes for CASSLGAFDTEAFF.

The J gene is TRBJ2-5, the V gene TRBV6-1; 7 bases match TRBD1. CDR3 size: 14 residues. Germline CDR1 MNHNS, CDR2 SASEGT. J lost 1 base, V lost 3 bases, and 2 bases had no gene match. The CDR3 DNA reads TGTGCCAGCAGTGAGGGACAGCTCCAAGAGACCCAGTACTTC. This translates into CASSEGQLQETQYF.

This chain uses TRBV9 with TRBJ2-7; D perhaps matches TRBD1 (6 bases). CDR3 length equals 14 residues. V lost 4 bases, J lost 7 bases, and 18 bases lay in between. The germline V gene encodes CDR1 SGDLS and CDR2 YYNGEE. The CDR3, as DNA: TGTGCCAGCAGCTCCCACACAGGGTCTCTAGAGCAGTACTTC. This encodes CASSSHTGSLEQYF.

In this sample, this clone turned up once. The rearrangement uses TRBV6-1 and TRBJ1-5; TRBD1 might be the D (5 bases). This CDR3 spans 15 amino acids. Per germline, CDR1 MNHNS and CDR2 SASEGT. Trimming stripped 0 bases from V and 5 bases from J, with 11 bases between. The CDR3 DNA sequence: TGTGCCAGCAGTGAAGCGCGGGGGAGGGATCAGCCCCAGCATTTT. Its translation: CASSEARGRDQPQHF.

The chain is built from TRBV7-2 and TRBJ2-1, with TRBD2 matching over 7 bases. CDR1 and CDR2 from the germline V gene are SGHTA and FQGNSA. Germline trimming cut 2 bases from V and 7 bases from J; bases unmatched to any gene: 8. The CDR3 is 15 residues long. CDR3 region: CASSLNGRSGNEQFF. The CDR3 coding sequence is TGTGCCAGCAGCTTAAACGGGAGGTCGGGGAATGAGCAGTTCTTC.

The chain is built from TRBV27 and TRBJ2-4, with 11 nucleotides matching TRBD2. The J segment lost 6 bases and the V segment lost 3 bases, leaving 4 bases of the junction unmatched. There are 15 residues in the CDR3. CDR1 and CDR2 (germline): MNHEY, SMNVEV (reference sequence). The CDR3: CASSFTSGSLNIQYF. The CDR3 nucleotides are TGTGCCAGCAGTTTTACTAGCGGGAGCTTAAACATTCAGTACTTC.

The V call is TRBV28, the J call TRBJ1-2, with TRBD1 matching over 12 bases. CDR1 and CDR2 from the germline V gene are MDHEN and SYDVKM. V lost 3 bases, J lost 4 bases, and 9 bases stayed unmatched. CDR3 length equals 17 residues. The CDR3 loop is CASSFVGQGARSYGYTF. The CDR3 bases are TGTGCCAGCAGTTTTGTGGGACAGGGGGCGCGAAGCTATGGCTACACCTTC.

The chain has TRBV5-6 and TRBJ1-5; D unresolved. Germline V gene sequence: CDR1 SGHDT, CDR2 YYEEEE. This CDR3 has 16 residues. Trimming stripped 0 bases from V and 0 bases from J, with 10 bases between. The CDR3 is CASSLGGSYSNQPQHF. In DNA form, the CDR3 reads TGTGCCAGCAGCTTGGGAGGGAGTTATAGCAATCAGCCCCAGCATTTT. The entire variable domain, with the rest obtained from reference TRBV5-6 and TRBJ1-5, is as follows: DAGVTQSPTHLIKTRGQQVTLRCSPKSGHDTVSWYQQALGQGPQFIFQYYEEEERQRGNFPDRFSGHQFPNYSSELNVNALLLGDSALYLCASSLGGSYSNQPQHFGDGTRLSIL.

The rearrangement joins TRBV4-1 to TRBJ2-1, with 13 bases aligning to TRBD2. CDR3 length: 14 amino acids. The V segment lost 6 bases and the J segment 10 bases; nucleotides outside the gene matches: 6. CDR1 and CDR2 (germline): MGHRA, YSYEKL. The CDR3 DNA follows: TGCGCCAGCAGACTAGCGGGAGGGCCCGGGGAGCAGTTCTTC. Its protein is CASRLAGGPGEQFF.

The V call is TRBV28, the J call TRBJ2-7; 9 bases are shared with TRBD1. This CDR3 is 16 amino acids long. CDR1 MDHEN and CDR2 SYDVKM come from the germline V gene. Trimming removed 7 bases from V and 0 bases from J; junction bases left unmatched: 10. CDR3 in DNA: TGTGCCAGCACCTTTAGGACGGGACAGGGCTCCTACGAGCAGTACTTC. It is translated as CASTFRTGQGSYEQYF.

This chain links TRBV27 with TRBJ2-3; D gene uncertain. The CDR3 length is 14 residues. Trimming shortened V by 1 base and J by 0 bases, and 5 bases separated the two germline ends. Per germline, CDR1 MNHEY and CDR2 SMNVEV (reference sequence). DNA for the CDR3: TGTGCCAGCAGTTTATTTAGAAGCACAGATACGCAGTATTTT. It yields the protein CASSLFRSTDTQYF.

The chain combines TRBV29-1 with TRBJ2-7, with 8 bases that match TRBD1. The trim removed 4 bases at V and 6 bases at J, leaving 5 bases unmatched. CDR1 and CDR2 from the germline V gene are SQVTM and ANQGSEA. The CDR3 runs to 12 residues. For the CDR3, the DNA is TGCAGCGTTGGCAGGGGGCAGCTCGAGCAGTACTTC. It is translated as CSVGRGQLEQYF.